This T cell receptor beta chain was recorded in a study of blood T cell repertoires in COVID-19. Study at large: The United States, Italy and Spain supplied acute and convalescent COVID-19 samples.

How the authors handled the data: Quantification of nucleated cells was approximated via reference gene primer amplification. Sequenced by immunoSEQ multiplex PCR; TCRdb stores in-frame clones only, minus some. V and J calls and clone size come straight from that table; D and trimming were deduced from the DNA. The data contain roughly 130,000 clones, under 95% of them singletons. This CDR3 region has 15 residues. V lost 3 bases, J lost 2 bases, and 15 bases lay in between. Germline assignment: CDR1 SGHRS and CDR2 YFSETQ. The sequenced sample was peripheral blood. This TCR was recovered from a man aged 55 to 70 with COVID-19, enrolled during active disease. This chain joins TRBV5-1 and TRBJ2-7; D possibly corresponds to TRBD1 (6 bases). The CDR3 reads CASSYLQGPTYEQYF. CDR3 coding DNA: TGCGCCAGCAGCTACTTACAGGGACCAACCTACGAGCAGTACTTC.